This TCR beta chain was observed in a study of T cells in localized non-small cell lung cancer. The study, taken as a whole, reports: Highest T cell clonality was seen in uninvolved adjacent lung, surpassing that measured in tumor. Median around 56 top-100 tumor clones were shared with paired adjacent lung.

In regard to this clone: The antigen is unknown.

Only in-frame clones appear in the TCRdb table, and some are missing; sequencing was by immunoSEQ multiplex PCR. Of around 140,000 clones listed, roughly 90% are singletons. The material sequenced was peripheral blood, taken before any cancer treatment. The TCR was taken from a female donor aged 60 or older with stage I lung adenocarcinoma.

The CDR3 protein is CASGLVNFLGGLGEKLFF. CDR3 sequence (DNA): TGTGCTAGTGGTTTGGTAAATTTTTTAGGAGGGCTGGGCGAAAAACTGTTTTTT. V gene TRBV12-5 combines with J gene TRBJ1-4; D not certain. V gave up 0 bases and J gave up 8 bases, with 22 bases separating them. This CDR3 is 18 amino acids long. Germline CDR1 reads LGHNT; CDR2 reads FRNRAP.